This record concerns one T cell receptor beta chain sequence. Germline V CDR1 and CDR2: SEHNR, FQNEAQ (reference sequence). V dropped 1 base and J dropped 7 bases, with 8 bases sitting between them. This CDR3 is built from 13 residues. Libraries were prepared by immunoSEQ multiplex PCR; TCRdb keeps only in-frame clonotypes and omits some of them. The sample consists of approximately 100,000 clones, 75% to 90% of them appearing once. This sample was included in a study of blood T cell repertoires in COVID-19. The receptor's source is a woman aged 70-85 years with active or convalescent COVID-19. The chain is built from TRBV7-9 and TRBJ2-1; D is undetermined. Specimen: peripheral blood. CDR3 DNA: TGTGCCAGCAGCTTAGAAGGCGGTAATGAGCAGTTCTTC. It is translated as CASSLEGGNEQFF. Drawing the rest from reference TRBV7-9 and TRBJ2-1, the complete variable domain is DTGVSQNPRHKITKRGQNVTFRCDPISEHNRLYWYRQTLGQGPEFLTYFQNEAQLEKSRLLSDRFSAERPKGSFSTLEIQRTEQGDSAMYLCASSLEGGNEQFFGPGTRLTVL.